Described below is a single TCR beta chain sequence and its context. Antigen: not known. The sample originates from a study of post-analysis software for immune sequencing data. Findings and caveats of the study: A few TRBV segments occurring more often in patients than controls included TRBV5-6, TRBV5-1 and TRBV20-1. Controls had significantly higher normalized Chao1 diversity than multiple sclerosis patients.

Unique molecular identifiers were present in the TCR beta cDNA libraries. The yield from approximately 1 to 10 million T cells was about 500,000 cDNA molecules in total. TCRdb ran MiXCR on the PCR reads and lists one entry per CDR3 protein. The sample includes approximately 770,000 distinct CDR3 sequences, more than 45% seen only once; the top ten take roughly 4.9%. Trimming shortened V by 4 bases and J by 8 bases, and 11 bases separated the two germline ends. The CDR3 totals 12 residues. CDR1 is SQVTM and CDR2 is ANQGSEA in the germline V gene. The specimen sequenced was blood. The TCR was taken from a girl between 10 and 17 years old with multiple sclerosis. The rearrangement links TRBV29-1 to TRBJ1-4; the D gene is possibly TRBD1 (5 bases). The CDR3: CSVVGGSEKLFF. In DNA form, the CDR3 reads TGCAGCGTTGTTGGGGGATCCGAAAAACTGTTTTTT.